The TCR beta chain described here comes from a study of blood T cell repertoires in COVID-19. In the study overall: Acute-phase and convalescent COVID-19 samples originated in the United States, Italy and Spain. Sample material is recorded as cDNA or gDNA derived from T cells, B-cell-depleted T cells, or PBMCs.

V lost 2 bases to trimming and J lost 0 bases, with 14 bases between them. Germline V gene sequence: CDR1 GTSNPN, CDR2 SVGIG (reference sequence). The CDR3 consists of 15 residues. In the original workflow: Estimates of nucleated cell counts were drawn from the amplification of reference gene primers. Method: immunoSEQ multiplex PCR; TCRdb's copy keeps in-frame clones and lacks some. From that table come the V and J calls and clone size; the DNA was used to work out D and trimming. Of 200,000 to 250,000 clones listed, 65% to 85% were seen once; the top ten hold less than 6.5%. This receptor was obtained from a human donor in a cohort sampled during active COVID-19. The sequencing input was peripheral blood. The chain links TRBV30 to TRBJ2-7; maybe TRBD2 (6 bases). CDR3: CAWSSSAGSSYEQYF. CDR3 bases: TGTGCCTGGAGTTCATCGGCGGGGAGCTCCTACGAGCAGTACTTC.